This TCR beta chain was recovered during a study of post-analysis software for immune sequencing data. Prepared TCR beta cDNA libraries contained unique molecular identifiers. TCRdb itself ran the PCR reads through MiXCR, one entry per CDR3 protein. The sample contains approximately 730,000 distinct CDR3 sequences, 30% of which appear only once. About this clonotype itself: Its matching antigen is unknown.

The CDR3 extends over 15 amino acids. Trimming left V 4 bases short and J 4 bases short, with 16 bases between. Germline values: CDR1 MGHRA, CDR2 YSYEKL. The study's findings and limits: Higher frequency in patients than in controls was seen for about five TRBV segments, with TRBV5-6, TRBV5-1 and TRBV20-1 among them. Compared against controls, patients with multiple sclerosis displayed significantly lower normalized Chao1 diversity.

The receptor was isolated from a girl under 18 with multiple sclerosis. Sequencing input: blood. The J gene is TRBJ1-2, the V gene TRBV4-1, with a possible D match to TRBD1 (5 bases). This chain's CDR3 is CASSPSRGRVYGYTF. The CDR3 DNA reads as TGCGCCAGCAGCCCGTCCCGGGGCAGGGTCTATGGCTACACCTTC.